The source of this T cell receptor beta chain is a study of blood T cell repertoires in COVID-19. Across the whole study: Spain, Italy and the United States supplied samples that represented acute and convalescent COVID-19.

Original handling: How many nucleated cells were present was estimated from reference gene primer amplification. Sequencing was performed with immunoSEQ multiplex PCR; in TCRdb, only in-frame clones are kept and a portion is missing. The DNA was the basis for D and trimming; V, J and clone size are from that table. The sample lists approximately 140,000 clones, around 89% occurring once. This TCR was recovered from a man aged 70-80 years with active COVID-19. The sequenced material came from peripheral blood.

CDR3 sequence: CASTETGVNTEAFF. In DNA, the CDR3 is TGTGCCAGCACCGAGACAGGGGTGAACACTGAAGCTTTCTTT. V usage is TRBV3-1 (or the pseudogene TRBV3-2) and J usage is TRBJ1-1, with 8 bases aligning to TRBD1. CDR3 size: 14 residues. V shed 7 bases, J shed 0 bases, and the junction held 4 bases outside the gene matches. Germline loops: CDR1 LGHDT, CDR2 YNNKEL (reference sequence).